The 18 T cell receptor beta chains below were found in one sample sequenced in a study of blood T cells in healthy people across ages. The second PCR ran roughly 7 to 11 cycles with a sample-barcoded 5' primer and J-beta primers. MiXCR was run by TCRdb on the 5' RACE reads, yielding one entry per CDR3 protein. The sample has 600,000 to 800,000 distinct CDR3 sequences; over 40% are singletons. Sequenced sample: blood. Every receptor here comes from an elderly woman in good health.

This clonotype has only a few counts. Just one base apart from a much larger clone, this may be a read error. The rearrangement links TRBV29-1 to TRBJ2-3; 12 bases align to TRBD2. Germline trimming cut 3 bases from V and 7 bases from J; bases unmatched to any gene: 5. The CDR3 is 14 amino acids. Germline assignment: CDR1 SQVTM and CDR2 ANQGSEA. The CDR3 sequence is CSVETSGSGYTQYF. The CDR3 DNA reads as TGCAGCGTTGAGACTAGCGGGAGTGGATATACGCAGTATTTT.

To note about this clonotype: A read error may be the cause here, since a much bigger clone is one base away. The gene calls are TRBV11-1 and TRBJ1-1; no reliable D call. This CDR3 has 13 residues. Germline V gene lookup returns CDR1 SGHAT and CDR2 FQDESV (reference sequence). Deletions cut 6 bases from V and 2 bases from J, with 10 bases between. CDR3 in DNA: TGTGCCAGCAGTGGACGGCTAAACACTGAAGCTTTCTTT. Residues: CASSGRLNTEAFF.

The CDR3 here is CASSEERAGGQPQHF. The DNA of the CDR3 is TGTGCCAGCAGTGAAGAGAGGGCAGGGGGTCAGCCCCAGCATTTT. The V call is TRBV2, the J call TRBJ1-5; 7 bases agree with TRBD1. Trimming at V came to 1 base and at J to 6 bases, leaving 6 bases not matched to a gene. This CDR3 contains 15 residues. In germline, CDR1 is SNHLY, CDR2 FYNNEI.

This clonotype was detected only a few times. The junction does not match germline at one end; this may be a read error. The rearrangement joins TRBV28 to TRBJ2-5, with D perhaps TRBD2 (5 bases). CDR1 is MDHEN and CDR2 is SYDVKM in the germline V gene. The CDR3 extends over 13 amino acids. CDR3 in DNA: TGTGCCAGCAGCCTTTGGGTGGGAGAGGCCCAGTACTTC. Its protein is CASSLWVGEAQYF.

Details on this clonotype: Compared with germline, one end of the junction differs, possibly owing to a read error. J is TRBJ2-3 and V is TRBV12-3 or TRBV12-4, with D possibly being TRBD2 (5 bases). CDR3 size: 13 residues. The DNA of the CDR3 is TGTGCCAGCAGTATAGCGCTACCAGATACGCAGTATTTT. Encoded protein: CASSIALPDTQYF.

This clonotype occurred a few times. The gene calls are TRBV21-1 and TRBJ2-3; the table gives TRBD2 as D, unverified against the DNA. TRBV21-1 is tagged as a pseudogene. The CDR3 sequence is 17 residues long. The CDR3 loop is CASSKEGGRPRSDTQYF. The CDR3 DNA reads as TGTGCCAGCAGCAAAGAGGGCGGGAGGCCTCGGTCAGATACGCAGTATTTT.

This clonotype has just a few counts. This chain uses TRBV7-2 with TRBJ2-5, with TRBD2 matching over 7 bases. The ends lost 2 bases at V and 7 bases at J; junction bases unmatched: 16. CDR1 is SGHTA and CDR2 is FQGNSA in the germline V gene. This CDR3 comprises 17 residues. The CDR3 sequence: CASSLSRGGSGAGTQYF. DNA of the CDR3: TGTGCCAGCAGCTTATCCCGTGGCGGGAGTGGGGCAGGGACCCAGTACTTC.

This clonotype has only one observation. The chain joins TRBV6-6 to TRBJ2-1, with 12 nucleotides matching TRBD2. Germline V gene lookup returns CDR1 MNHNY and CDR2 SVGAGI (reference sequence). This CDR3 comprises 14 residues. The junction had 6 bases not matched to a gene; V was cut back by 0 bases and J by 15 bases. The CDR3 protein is CASSYSASGGVLFF. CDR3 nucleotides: TGTGCCAGCAGTTACTCCGCTAGCGGGGGGGTGCTGTTCTTC.

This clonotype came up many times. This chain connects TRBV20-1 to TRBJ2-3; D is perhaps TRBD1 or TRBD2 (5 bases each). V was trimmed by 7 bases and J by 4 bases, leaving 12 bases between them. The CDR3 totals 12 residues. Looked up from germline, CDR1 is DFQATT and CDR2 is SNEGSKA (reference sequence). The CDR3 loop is CSGSGGADTQYF. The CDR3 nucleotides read TGCAGTGGTAGTGGGGGAGCAGATACGCAGTATTTT.

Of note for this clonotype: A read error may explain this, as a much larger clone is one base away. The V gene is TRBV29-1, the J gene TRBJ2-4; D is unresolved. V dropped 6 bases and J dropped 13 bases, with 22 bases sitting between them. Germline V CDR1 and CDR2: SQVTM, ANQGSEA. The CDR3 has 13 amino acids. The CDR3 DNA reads TGCAGCGTGGAGACTGGCGCCTTTTCTGAGCAGTACTTC. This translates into CSVETGAFSEQYF.

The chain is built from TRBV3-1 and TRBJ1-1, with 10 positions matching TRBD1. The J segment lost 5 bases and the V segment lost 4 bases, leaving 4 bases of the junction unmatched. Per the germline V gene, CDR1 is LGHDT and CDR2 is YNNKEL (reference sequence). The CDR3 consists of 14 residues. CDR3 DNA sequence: TGTGCCAGCAGCCCCCGGGACAGGGGAACTGAAGCTTTCTTT. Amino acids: CASSPRDRGTEAFF.

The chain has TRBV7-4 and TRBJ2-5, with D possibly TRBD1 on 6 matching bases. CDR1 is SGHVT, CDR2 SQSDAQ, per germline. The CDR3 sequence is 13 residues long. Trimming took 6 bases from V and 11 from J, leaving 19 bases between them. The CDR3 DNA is TGTGCCAGCAGTTATAGACAGGCTGAAGAGCAGTACTTC. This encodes CASSYRQAEEQYF. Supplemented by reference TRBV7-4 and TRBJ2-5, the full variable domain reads GAGVSQSPRYKVAKRGRDVALRCDSISGHVTLYWYRQTLGQGSEVLTYSQSDAQRDKSGRPSGRFSAERPERSVSTLKIQRTEQGDSAVYLCASSYRQAEEQYFGPGTRLLVL.

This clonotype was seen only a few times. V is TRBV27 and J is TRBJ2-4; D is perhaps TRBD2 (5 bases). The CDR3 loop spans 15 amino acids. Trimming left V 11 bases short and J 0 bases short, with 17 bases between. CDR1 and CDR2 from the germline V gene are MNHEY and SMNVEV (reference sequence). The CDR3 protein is CASADPNLAKNIQYF. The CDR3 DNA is TGTGCCTCAGCGGACCCAAATCTAGCCAAAAACATTCAGTACTTC.

The CDR3 DNA reads TGTGCCCGCACCGAACCCAGTTACAATGAGCAGTTCTTC. Translation gives CARTEPSYNEQFF. V gene TRBV2 combines with J gene TRBJ2-1, with D hard to call. The CDR3 has 13 residues. V lost 11 bases and J 4 bases, leaving 15 bases between the germline ends. Germline V gene data show CDR1 as SNHLY and CDR2 as FYNNEI.

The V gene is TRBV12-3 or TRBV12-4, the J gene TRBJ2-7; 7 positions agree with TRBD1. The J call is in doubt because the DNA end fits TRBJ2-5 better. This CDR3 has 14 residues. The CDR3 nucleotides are TGTGCCAGCAGTTTCAGCACAGGGGAAGAGACCCAGTACTTC. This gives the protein CASSFSTGEETQYF.

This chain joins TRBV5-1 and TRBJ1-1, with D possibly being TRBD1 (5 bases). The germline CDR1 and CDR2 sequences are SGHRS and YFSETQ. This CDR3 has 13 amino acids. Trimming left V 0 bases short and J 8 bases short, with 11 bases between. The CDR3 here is CASSLVTGAEAFF. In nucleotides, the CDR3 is TGCGCCAGCAGCTTGGTCACTGGGGCAGAAGCTTTCTTT. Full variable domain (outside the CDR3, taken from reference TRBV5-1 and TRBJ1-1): KAGVTQTPRYLIKTRGQQVTLSCSPISGHRSVSWYQQTPGQGLQFLFEYFSETQRNKGNFPGRFSGRQFSNSRSEMNVSTLELGDSALYLCASSLVTGAEAFFGQGTRLTVV.

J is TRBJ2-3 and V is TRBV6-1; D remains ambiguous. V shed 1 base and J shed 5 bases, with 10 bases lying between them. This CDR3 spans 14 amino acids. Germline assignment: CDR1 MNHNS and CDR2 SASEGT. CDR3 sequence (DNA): TGTGCCAGCAGTGAAGATTTCCCCGGAGATACGCAGTATTTT. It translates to CASSEDFPGDTQYF.

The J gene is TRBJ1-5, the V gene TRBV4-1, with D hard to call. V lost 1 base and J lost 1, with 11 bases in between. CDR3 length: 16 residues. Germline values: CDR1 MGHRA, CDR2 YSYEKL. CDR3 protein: CASSQVGIGSNQPQHF. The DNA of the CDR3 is TGCGCCAGCAGCCAAGTCGGGATCGGGAGCAATCAGCCCCAGCATTTT.